This T cell receptor (beta chain) comes out of a study of T cell responses to AZD1222 COVID-19 vaccine (dated by TCRdb to the early 2020s). Some background on the complete study: TCR sequencing was performed for roughly 240 trial participants, of whom about 210 were given two doses of AZD1222 and around 25 were given two doses of MenACWY control vaccine. Trial participants were enrolled by age into 18-55, 56-69 and 70-plus year subgroups, with around 150, 28 and 57 TCR-sequenced participants respectively.

The CDR3 regions of human TCRbeta chains were analyzed by immunosequencing. Concerning the study's data processing: TCRs in the repertoires were compared against a reference library of SARS-CoV-2-specific TCRs that had been generated with the MIRA antigen-specificity platform. Breadth was defined as the fraction of unique TCRs that were SARS-CoV-2-associated. Depth was defined as the fraction of total T cells that were SARS-CoV-2-associated. Using the MIRA data, each spike-specific TCR was assigned both to the spike region to which the TCR was reactive and to a CD4 or CD8 class. Log10-transformed breadth and depth values were compared by one-way ANOVA with Sidak's multiple comparisons tests. TCRdb mirrors the immuneACCESS table, restricted to in-frame sequences. Some clones are absent from its copies; in checked studies, under half trace to an unresolved V gene, and the reason for the others is unknown. V and J calls and clone size are given by that table; D and trimming were obtained from the DNA. This sample comprises 100,000 to 120,000 clones, roughly 92% of them detected only once. Jointly, the top ten make up 2% to 3% of the sample.

Study-level results and caveats: Participants were mostly white British, with more females than males. The authors suggested clonal diversity may have been underestimated. Reportedly, almost half of the unique spike-specific TCRs recognized epitopes lying outside the regions that are mutated in the B.1.351 and B.1.1.7 variants. Because no samples from the day 14 peak response were available, repertoires could be characterized only after the peak T cell response. In the small 56-69-year group, the increase in depth fell short of significance, most likely because of low power. Conclusions about previously exposed vaccinees are limited, since just a handful of AZD1222 recipients were seropositive for SARS-CoV-2 at baseline. A significant rise in spike-specific TCR breadth and depth was observed after two AZD1222 doses relative to day 0 and relative to MenACWY recipients. The vaccine-associated CD4 TCRs covered the entire spike protein, and the dominant responses fell in regions 160-218 and 743-854.

As to this clone: Its antigen is unknown. Per-base quality was not reported, and no clone a single base away is much larger than it.

CDR1 is given as MGHRA and CDR2 as YSYEKL, both from the germline V gene. Relative to germline, V is 1 base shorter and J is 4 bases shorter, with 14 bases between their ends. From its cysteine to its phenylalanine, the CDR3 spans 16 amino acids. Only the CDR3 DNA stays, 48 bases, in frame from base 1. Sample time point, as interpreted from the label and publication: about 28 days (+/-7) after the second vaccine dose. AZD1222 recipients whose second dose came at about 4 weeks and those whose second dose came at about 12 weeks were combined into one group, since spike-specific TCR depth and breadth did not differ between the two schedules. Vaccinee samples came from UK trials COV001 and COV002, including a single-blind randomized controlled phase 2/3 trial of AZD1222 (ChAdOx1 nCoV-19) in healthy adults. Trial participant PBMC samples were collected at day 0 and day 28 after the second dose for TCRbeta chain sequencing.

The source material was peripheral blood, sampled 28 days after the second AZD1222 dose. The V and J genes are TRBV4-1 and TRBJ1-5; tentative D gene TRBD1, with 6 bases matching. This clonotype originated in an adult who received the AZD1222 COVID-19 vaccine. The CDR3 reads as follows: CASSQAGGALNQPQHF. In nucleotide form, the sequence is TGCGCCAGCAGCCAAGCGGGGGGCGCATTAAATCAGCCCCAGCATTTT.